The T cell receptor beta chain described here comes from a study of blood T cell repertoires in COVID-19. On the study more broadly: Collection of acute and convalescent COVID-19 samples took place in the United States, Italy and Spain.

The J segment lost 3 bases and the V segment lost 3 bases, leaving 7 bases of the junction unmatched. The CDR3 consists of 16 residues. Germline V gene lookup returns CDR1 MNHEY and CDR2 SMNVEV (reference sequence). Sequenced by immunoSEQ multiplex PCR; TCRdb stores in-frame clones only, minus some. Altogether some 220,000 clones are present, approximately 81% being singletons, with the ten largest covering 2.9%. The chain links TRBV27 to TRBJ1-4; 7 nucleotides line up with TRBD1. Sequencing was done on a sample of peripheral blood. This clonotype originated in a man in his fifties who had recovered from COVID-19. The CDR3 sequence is CASSFRQGRANEKLFF. In DNA form, the CDR3 reads TGTGCCAGCAGTTTCCGACAGGGAAGGGCTAATGAAAAACTGTTTTTT.